The rows below give T cell receptor beta chains drawn from one sample of a study of cytomegalovirus exposure and HLA in healthy donors. Sequenced by immunoSEQ multiplex PCR; TCRdb stores in-frame clones only, minus some. The sample contains roughly 150,000 clones, roughly four fifths of which appear only once. The sample taken for sequencing was PBMCs. These receptors came from a man aged 18 to 30 in good health and CMV-seronegative. Each CDR3 is given with its conserved first and last residue. A D gene is named only where the DNA matches it firmly. The listing skips clone size in some rows; elsewhere it reads once, few, many or a size class.

size: .
V: TRBV19
D: .
J: TRBJ1-5
DNA: TGTGCCAGTAGTCCCCTGAGTCAGCCCCAGCATTTT
CDR3: CASSPLSQPQHF

size: .
V: TRBV27
D: .
J: TRBJ1-4
DNA: TGTGCCAGCAGCCATCCTAATGAAAAACTGTTTTTT
CDR3: CASSHPNEKLFF

size: .
V: TRBV10-2
D: .
J: TRBJ1-1
DNA: TGCGCCAGCAGTGAGTCGAGTGGGTGGGGGGGCACTGAAGCTTTCTTT
CDR3: CASSESSGWGGTEAFF

size: few
V: TRBV5-1
D: TRBD2
J: TRBJ2-1
DNA: TGCGCCAGCAGCGCGGGGACTAGCGGGACTCTCAATGAGCAGTTCTTC
CDR3: CASSAGTSGTLNEQFF

size: .
V: TRBV5-5
D: .
J: TRBJ1-1
DNA: TGTGCCAGCAGCTTAGTACAGGGCCTCGAAGCTTTCTTT
CDR3: CASSLVQGLEAFF

size: .
V: TRBV28
D: TRBD1
J: TRBJ2-7
DNA: TGTGCCAGCAGTTCTGCCGACAGGGGGCGCAAGTACGAGCAGTACTTC
CDR3: CASSSADRGRKYEQYF

size: .
V: TRBV6-5
D: .
J: TRBJ2-4
DNA: TGTGCCAGCAGTTACGGGGCATTGGGAAACATTCAGTACTTC
CDR3: CASSYGALGNIQYF

size: .
V: TRBV29-1
D: .
J: TRBJ2-2
DNA: TGCAGCGTTCGGGGACTGCCGTTCACCGGGGAGCTGTTTTTT
CDR3: CSVRGLPFTGELFF

size: few
V: TRBV18
D: TRBD1
J: TRBJ1-2
DNA: TGTGCCAGCTCACCCGGCCCTACAGGGGAAAGGAACGGTGGCTACACCTTC
CDR3: CASSPGPTGERNGGYTF

size: .
V: TRBV7-9
D: .
J: TRBJ2-3
DNA: TGTGCCAGCAGCTTCCGGAGTTTTATGAGCACAGATACGCAGTATTTT
CDR3: CASSFRSFMSTDTQYF

size: .
V: TRBV5-3
D: TRBD2
J: TRBJ2-5
DNA: TGTGCCAGAAGCACCTACTATGCGGGAGGGCCGGAGGAGACCCAGTACTTC
CDR3: CARSTYYAGGPEETQYF

size: .
V: TRBV19
D: .
J: TRBJ1-1
DNA: TGTGCCAGTAGTATACAGGGTACCACTGAAGCTTTCTTT
CDR3: CASSIQGTTEAFF

size: few
V: TRBV30
D: TRBD1
J: TRBJ1-2
DNA: TGTGCCTGGAGCCGGGACAGGGGATCAAGAGGCTACACCTTC
CDR3: CAWSRDRGSRGYTF

size: .
V: TRBV5-4
D: TRBD2
J: TRBJ2-3
DNA: TGTGCCAGCAGCCGCCCCCTAGCGGATCCCACAGATACGCAGTATTTT
CDR3: CASSRPLADPTDTQYF

size: .
V: TRBV2
D: .
J: TRBJ2-3
DNA: TGTGCCAGCAGCCCTATAAATCTTGATACGCAGTATTTT
CDR3: CASSPINLDTQYF

size: few
V: TRBV19
D: TRBD2
J: TRBJ2-7
DNA: TGTGCCAGTGGGAGGACTAGCGGGGACGAGCAGTACTTC
CDR3: CASGRTSGDEQYF

size: .
V: TRBV14
D: .
J: TRBJ1-2
DNA: TGTGCCAGCAGCCTTCGGGACATCTATGGCTACACCTTC
CDR3: CASSLRDIYGYTF

size: few
V: TRBV4-3
D: TRBD1
J: TRBJ1-2
DNA: TGCGCCAGCAGCGGGACAGACTATGGCTACACCTTC
CDR3: CASSGTDYGYTF

size: .
V: TRBV27
D: .
J: TRBJ2-7
DNA: TGTGCCAGCAGTTTATCCCCGACAGGAATTTACGAGCAGTACTTC
CDR3: CASSLSPTGIYEQYF

size: .
V: TRBV7-2
D: .
J: TRBJ1-5
DNA: TGTGCCAGCAGCGAGGGGGACAATCAGCCCCAGCATTTT
CDR3: CASSEGDNQPQHF

size: .
V: TRBV5-1
D: TRBD1
J: TRBJ2-7
DNA: TGCGCCAGCAGCGCAGGGGGCAGTTCCTACGAGCAGTACTTC
CDR3: CASSAGGSSYEQYF

size: .
V: TRBV2
D: .
J: TRBJ2-2
DNA: TGTGCCAGCAGCGAAGGACACACCACCGGGGAGCTGTTTTTT
CDR3: CASSEGHTTGELFF

size: .
V: TRBV7-2
D: .
J: TRBJ2-7
DNA: TGTGCCAGCAGCTTAGATGGCGGGCCCCCCTACGAGCAGTACTTC
CDR3: CASSLDGGPPYEQYF